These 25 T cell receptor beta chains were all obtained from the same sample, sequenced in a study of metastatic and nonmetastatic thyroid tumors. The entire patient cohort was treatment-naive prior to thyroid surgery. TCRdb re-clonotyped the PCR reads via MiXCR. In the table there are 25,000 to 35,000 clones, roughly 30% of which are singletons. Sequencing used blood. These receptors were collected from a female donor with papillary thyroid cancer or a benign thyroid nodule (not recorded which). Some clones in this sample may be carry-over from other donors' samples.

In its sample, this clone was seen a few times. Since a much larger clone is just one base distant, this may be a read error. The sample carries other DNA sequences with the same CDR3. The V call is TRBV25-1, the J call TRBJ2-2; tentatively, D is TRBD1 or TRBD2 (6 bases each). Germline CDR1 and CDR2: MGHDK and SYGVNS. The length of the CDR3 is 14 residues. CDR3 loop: CASTRLGGSGELFF. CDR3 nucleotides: TGTGCCAGCACCAGGTTGGGGGGCTCCGGGGAGCTGTTTTTC.

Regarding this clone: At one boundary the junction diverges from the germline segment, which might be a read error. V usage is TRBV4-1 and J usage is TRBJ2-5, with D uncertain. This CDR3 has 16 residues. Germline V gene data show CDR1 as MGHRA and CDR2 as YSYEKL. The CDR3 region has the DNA TGCGCCAGCAGCCAAGATCAGCTGAGCTCCTACAATGCGCAGTCCTTC. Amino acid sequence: CASSQDQLSSYNAQSF.

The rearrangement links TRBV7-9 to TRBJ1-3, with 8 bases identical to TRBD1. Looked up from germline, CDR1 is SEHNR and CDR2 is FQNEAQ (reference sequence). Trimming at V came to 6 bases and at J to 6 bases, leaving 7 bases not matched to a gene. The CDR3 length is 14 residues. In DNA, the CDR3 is TGTGCCAGCAGGATGGGGACAGGTGTAAACACCATATATTTT. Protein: CASRMGTGVNTIYF.

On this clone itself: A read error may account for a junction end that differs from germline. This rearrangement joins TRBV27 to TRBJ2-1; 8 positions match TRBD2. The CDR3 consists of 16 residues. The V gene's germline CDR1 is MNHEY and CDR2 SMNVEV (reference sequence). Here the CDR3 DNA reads TGTGCCATCAGTTCCCATCTGTCGGGAGGGAACAATGAGCAGTTCTTC. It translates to CAISSHLSGGNNEQFF.

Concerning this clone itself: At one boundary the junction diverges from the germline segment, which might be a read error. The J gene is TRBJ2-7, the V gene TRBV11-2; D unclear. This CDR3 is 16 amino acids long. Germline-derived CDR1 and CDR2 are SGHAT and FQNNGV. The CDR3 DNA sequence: TGTGCCATCAGCTTAGGCCTAGGCCCGAGCTCCTACGATCAGTACTTC. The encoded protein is CAISLGLGPSSYDQYF.

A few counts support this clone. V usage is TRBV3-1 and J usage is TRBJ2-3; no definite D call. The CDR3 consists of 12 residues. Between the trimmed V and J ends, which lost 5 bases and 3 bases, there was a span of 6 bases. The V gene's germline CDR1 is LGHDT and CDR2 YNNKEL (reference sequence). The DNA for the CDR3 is TGTGCCAGCAGCTATGGGACAGATACGCAGTATTTT. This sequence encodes CASSYGTDTQYF.

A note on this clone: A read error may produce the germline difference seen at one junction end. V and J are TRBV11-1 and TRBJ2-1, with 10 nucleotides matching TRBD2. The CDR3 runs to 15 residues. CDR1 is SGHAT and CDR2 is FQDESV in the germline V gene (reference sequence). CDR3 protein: CASSVLAGDLNDQFF. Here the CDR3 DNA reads TGTGCCAGCAGCGTGCTAGCGGGAGATTTGAATGATCAGTTCTTC.

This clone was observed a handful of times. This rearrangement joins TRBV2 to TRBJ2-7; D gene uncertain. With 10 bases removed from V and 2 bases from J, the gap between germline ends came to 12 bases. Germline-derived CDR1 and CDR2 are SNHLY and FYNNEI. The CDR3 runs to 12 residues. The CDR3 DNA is TGTGCCACCACCTGCTCGACCTACGAGCAGTACTTC. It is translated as CATTCSTYEQYF.

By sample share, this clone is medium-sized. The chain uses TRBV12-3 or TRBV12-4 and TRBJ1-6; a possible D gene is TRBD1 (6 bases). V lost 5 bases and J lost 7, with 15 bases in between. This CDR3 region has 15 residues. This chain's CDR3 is CASSRLQGVNSPLHF. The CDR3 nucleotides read TGTGCCAGCAGTCGCCTACAGGGAGTCAATTCACCCCTCCACTTT.

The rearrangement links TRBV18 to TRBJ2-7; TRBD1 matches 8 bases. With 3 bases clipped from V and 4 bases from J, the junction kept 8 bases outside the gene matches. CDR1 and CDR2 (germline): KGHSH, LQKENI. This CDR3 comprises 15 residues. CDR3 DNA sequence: TGTGCCAGCTCACCGCGGACAGGGTCGAGTTACGAGCAGTACTTC. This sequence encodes CASSPRTGSSYEQYF.

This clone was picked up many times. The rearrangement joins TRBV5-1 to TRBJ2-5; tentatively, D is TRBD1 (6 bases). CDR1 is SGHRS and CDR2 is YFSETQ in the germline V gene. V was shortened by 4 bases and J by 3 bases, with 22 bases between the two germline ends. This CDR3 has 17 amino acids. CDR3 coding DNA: TGCGCCAGCAGCCCCTTCAACGGACAGAACGAGGAAGAGACCCAGTACTTC. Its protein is CASSPFNGQNEEETQYF. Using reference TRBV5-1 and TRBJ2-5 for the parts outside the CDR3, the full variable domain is KAGVTQTPRYLIKTRGQQVTLSCSPISGHRSVSWYQQTPGQGLQFLFEYFSETQRNKGNFPGRFSGRQFSNSRSEMNVSTLELGDSALYLCASSPFNGQNEEETQYFGPGTRLLVL.

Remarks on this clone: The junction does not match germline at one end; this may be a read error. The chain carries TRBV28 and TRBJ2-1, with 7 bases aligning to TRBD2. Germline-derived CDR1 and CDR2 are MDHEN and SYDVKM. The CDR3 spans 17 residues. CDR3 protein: CASSRIRGGSVFNDQFF. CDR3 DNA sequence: TGTGCCAGCAGCCGAATAAGGGGCGGGAGTGTCTTCAATGATCAGTTCTTC. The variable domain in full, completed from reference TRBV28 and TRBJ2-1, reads DVKVTQSSRYLVKRTGEKVFLECVQDMDHENMFWYRQDPGLGLRLIYFSYDVKMKEKGDIPEGYSVSREKKERFSLILESASTNQTSMYLCASSRIRGGSVFNDQFFGPGTRLTVL.

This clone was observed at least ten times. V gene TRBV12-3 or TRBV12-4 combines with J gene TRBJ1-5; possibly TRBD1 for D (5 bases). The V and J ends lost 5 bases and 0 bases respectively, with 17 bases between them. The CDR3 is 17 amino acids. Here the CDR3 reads CASSLKGAESSNQPQHF. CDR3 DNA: TGTGCCAGCAGTCTGAAAGGGGCCGAATCTAGCAATCAGCCCCAGCATTTT.

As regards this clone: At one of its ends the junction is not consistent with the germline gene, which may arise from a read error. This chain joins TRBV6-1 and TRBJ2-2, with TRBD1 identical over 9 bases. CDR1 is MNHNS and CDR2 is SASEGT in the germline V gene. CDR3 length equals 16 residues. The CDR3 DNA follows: TGTGCCAGCAGTGAGTGGACAGGGGAAAGAACCGGGGATCTGTTTTTT. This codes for CASSEWTGERTGDLFF.

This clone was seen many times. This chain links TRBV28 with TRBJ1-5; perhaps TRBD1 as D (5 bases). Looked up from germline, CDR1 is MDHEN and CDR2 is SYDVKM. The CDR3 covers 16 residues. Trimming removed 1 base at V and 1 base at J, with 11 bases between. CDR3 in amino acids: CASSLSGKGSNQPQHF. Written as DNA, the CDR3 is TGTGCCAGCAGTTTATCAGGGAAAGGAAGCAATCAGCCCCAGCATTTT.

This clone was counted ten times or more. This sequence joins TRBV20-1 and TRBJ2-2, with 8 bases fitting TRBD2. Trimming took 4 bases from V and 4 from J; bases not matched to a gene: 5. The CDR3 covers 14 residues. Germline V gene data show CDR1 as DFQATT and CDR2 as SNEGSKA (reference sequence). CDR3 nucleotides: TGCAGTGCTAAAAAGACTAGCGCCACCGGGGAGCTGTTTTTT. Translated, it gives CSAKKTSATGELFF.

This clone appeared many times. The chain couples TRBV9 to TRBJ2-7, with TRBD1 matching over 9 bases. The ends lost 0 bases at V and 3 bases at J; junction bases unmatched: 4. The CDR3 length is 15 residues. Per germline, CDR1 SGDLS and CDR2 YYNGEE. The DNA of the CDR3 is TGTGCCAGCAGCGTAGACGGACAGGGGCTCTACGAGCAGTACTTC. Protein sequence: CASSVDGQGLYEQYF.

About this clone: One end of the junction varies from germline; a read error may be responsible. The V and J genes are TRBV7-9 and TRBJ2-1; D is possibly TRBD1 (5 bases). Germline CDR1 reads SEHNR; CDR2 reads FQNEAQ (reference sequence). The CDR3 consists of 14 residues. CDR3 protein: CAISSSTASDEQFF. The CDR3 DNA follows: TGTGCCATCAGCTCCTCGACAGCCAGCGATGAGCAGTTCTTC.

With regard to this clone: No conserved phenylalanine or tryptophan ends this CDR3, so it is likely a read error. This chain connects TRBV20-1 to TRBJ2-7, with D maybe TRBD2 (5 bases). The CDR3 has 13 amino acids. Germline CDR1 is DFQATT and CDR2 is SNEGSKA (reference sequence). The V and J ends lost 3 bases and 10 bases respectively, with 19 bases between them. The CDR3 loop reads CSASARDFPLQYL. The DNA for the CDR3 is TGCAGTGCTAGCGCGAGGGATTTCCCCCTTCAGTACTTG.

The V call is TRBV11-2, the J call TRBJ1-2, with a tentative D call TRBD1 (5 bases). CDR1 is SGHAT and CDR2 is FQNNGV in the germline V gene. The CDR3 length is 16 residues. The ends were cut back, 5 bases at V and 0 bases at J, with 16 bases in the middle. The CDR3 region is CASSPRTGLANYGYTF. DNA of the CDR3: TGTGCCAGCAGCCCCCGAACAGGTTTAGCTAACTATGGCTACACCTTC.

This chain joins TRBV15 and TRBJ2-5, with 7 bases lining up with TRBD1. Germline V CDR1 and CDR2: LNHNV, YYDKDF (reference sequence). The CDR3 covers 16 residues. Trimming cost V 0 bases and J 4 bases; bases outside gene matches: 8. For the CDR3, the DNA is TGTGCCACCAGCAGAGATACGACAGGGAATGGAGAGACCCAGTACTTC. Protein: CATSRDTTGNGETQYF.

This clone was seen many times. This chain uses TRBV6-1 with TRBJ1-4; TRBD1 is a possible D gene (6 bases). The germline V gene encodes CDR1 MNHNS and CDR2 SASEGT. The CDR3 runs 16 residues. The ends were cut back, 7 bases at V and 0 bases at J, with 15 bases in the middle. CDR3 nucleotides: TGTGCCAGCAACAGGGTTTTGAGTGCAACTAATGAAAAACTGTTTTTT. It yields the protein CASNRVLSATNEKLFF.

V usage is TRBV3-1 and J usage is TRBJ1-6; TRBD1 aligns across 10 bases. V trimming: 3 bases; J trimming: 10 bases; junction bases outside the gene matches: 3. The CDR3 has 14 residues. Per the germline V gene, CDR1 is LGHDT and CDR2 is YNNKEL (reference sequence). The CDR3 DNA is TGTGCCAGCAGCCAGGGACAGGGGAACTCACCCCTCCACTTT. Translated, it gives CASSQGQGNSPLHF.

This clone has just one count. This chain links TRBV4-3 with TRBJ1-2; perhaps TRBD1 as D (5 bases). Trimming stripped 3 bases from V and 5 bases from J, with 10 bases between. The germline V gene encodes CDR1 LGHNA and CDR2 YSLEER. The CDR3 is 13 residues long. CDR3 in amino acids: CASSQNRGYGYTF. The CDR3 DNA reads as TGCGCCAGCAGCCAGAATAGGGGTTATGGCTACACCTTC.

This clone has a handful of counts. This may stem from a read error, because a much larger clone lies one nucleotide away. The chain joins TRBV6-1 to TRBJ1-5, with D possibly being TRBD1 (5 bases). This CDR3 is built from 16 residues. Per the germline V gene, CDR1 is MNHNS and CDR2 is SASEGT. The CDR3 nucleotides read TGTGCCAGCAGCCCCCCAGTACGGGGCGCGGATCAGCCCCGGCATTTT. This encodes CASSPPVRGADQPRHF.